A single sample is the source of the 18 T cell receptor beta chains below, sequenced in a study of blood T cell repertoires in COVID-19. Clones were sequenced by immunoSEQ multiplex PCR, and TCRdb holds only the in-frame ones, with some missing. The data contain approximately 300,000 clones, roughly 87% of them singletons. The sample was peripheral blood. These receptor sequences come from a woman aged 45-59 years who had recovered from COVID-19.

This clone was observed a single time. The sample has other DNA sequences that encode this CDR3 too. The chain has TRBV3-1 (or the pseudogene TRBV3-2) and TRBJ2-7, with no clear D. V was pared by 0 bases and J by 4 bases, with 4 bases between. Germline loops: CDR1 LGHDT, CDR2 YNNKEL (reference sequence). The length of the CDR3 is 12 residues. CDR3 bases: TGTGCCAGCAGCCAAGACAGATACGAGCAGTACTTC. Encoded protein: CASSQDRYEQYF.

The chain carries TRBV15 and TRBJ1-1, with TRBD1 matching 8 bases. Germline-derived CDR1 and CDR2 are LNHNV and YYDKDF (reference sequence). V was clipped by 6 bases and J by 1 base; unmatched bases: 7. The CDR3 runs to 15 residues. This chain's CDR3 is CATRRTGKGNTEAFF. The CDR3, as DNA: TGTGCCACCAGACGGACAGGGAAAGGGAACACTGAAGCTTTCTTT.

By proportion, this clone is medium-sized. J is TRBJ2-7 and V is TRBV28; maybe TRBD2 (6 bases). The CDR3 covers 15 residues. The germline gives CDR1 MDHEN, CDR2 SYDVKM. Trimming removed 8 bases from V and 1 base from J, with 18 bases in between. The CDR3 DNA follows: TGTGCCAGCCGAGGGAGGATCGGGCCATCCTACGAGCAGTACTTC. Encoded protein: CASRGRIGPSYEQYF.

The chain couples TRBV30 to TRBJ1-1; D unresolved. Trimming stripped 1 base from V and 11 bases from J, with 14 bases between. The germline V gene has CDR1 GTSNPN and CDR2 SVGIG (reference sequence). CDR3 size: 12 residues. CDR3 DNA: TGTGCCTGGAGTGCTCCTGCCTGGGAGGCTTTCTTT. Its translation: CAWSAPAWEAFF.

This clone appeared a few times. This chain connects TRBV28 to TRBJ1-1, with 8 bases matching TRBD1. CDR1 is MDHEN, CDR2 SYDVKM, per germline. Trimming took 6 bases from V and 1 from J; bases not matched to a gene: 7. The CDR3 sequence is 15 residues long. For the CDR3, the DNA is TGTGCCAGCAGCCCTCGGGGACAGGCGAACACTGAAGCTTTCTTT. Amino acid sequence: CASSPRGQANTEAFF.

This sequence joins TRBV18 and TRBJ1-5; D uncertain. The CDR3 runs to 14 residues. Germline-derived CDR1 and CDR2 are KGHSH and LQKENI. The germline V and J ends were trimmed by 5 bases and 2 bases, with 10 bases remaining between them. The CDR3 protein is CASSEGLGNQPQHF. CDR3 in DNA: TGTGCCAGCTCAGAGGGTTTGGGCAATCAGCCCCAGCATTTT.

This rearrangement joins TRBV18 to TRBJ2-6; 9 bases map to TRBD1. The CDR3 has 18 residues. Germline CDR1 and CDR2: KGHSH and LQKENI. V was pared by 2 bases and J by 1 base, with 6 bases of the junction left unmatched. As DNA, the CDR3 is TGTGCCAGCTCACCAGCCGGGACAGGGTGGTCTGGGGCCAACGTCCTGACTTTC. Protein: CASSPAGTGWSGANVLTF. The variable domain in full, with the rest retrieved from reference TRBV18 and TRBJ2-6, is NAGVMQNPRHLVRRRGQEARLRCSPMKGHSHVYWYRQLPEEGLKFMVYLQKENIIDESGMPKERFSAEFPKEGPSILRIQQVVRGDSAAYFCASSPAGTGWSGANVLTFGAGSRLTVL.

The V and J genes are TRBV6-5 and TRBJ2-5; possible D gene TRBD1, 5 bases. The length of the CDR3 is 12 residues. Germline V CDR1 and CDR2: MNHEY, SVGAGI. The V gene lost 7 bases and the J gene lost 5 bases, with 11 bases spanning the gap. The CDR3: CASTDPGETQYF. CDR3 in DNA: TGTGCCAGCACCGACCCAGGGGAGACCCAGTACTTC.

V is TRBV19 and J is TRBJ1-2; the match to TRBD1 covers 10 bases. This CDR3 comprises 14 residues. Germline assignment: CDR1 LNHDA and CDR2 SQIVND (reference sequence). V gave up 7 bases and J gave up 2 bases; unmatched junction bases: 4. The CDR3 nucleotides read TGTGCCAGTACCCCGGGACAGGGGAACTATGGCTACACCTTC. It yields the protein CASTPGQGNYGYTF. The entire variable domain, with the rest obtained from reference TRBV19 and TRBJ1-2, is as follows: DGGITQSPKYLFRKEGQNVTLSCEQNLNHDAMYWYRQDPGQGLRLIYYSQIVNDFQKGDIAEGYSVSREKKESFPLTVTSAQKNPTAFYLCASTPGQGNYGYTFGSGTRLTVV.

The chain is built from TRBV7-3 and TRBJ1-4; the match to TRBD1 covers 10 bases. The V segment lost 6 bases and the J segment 7 bases; nucleotides outside the gene matches: 2. Germline V lookup: CDR1 SGHTA, CDR2 FQGTGA. The CDR3 runs to 13 residues. The chain's CDR3 is CASSRTGGEKLFF. The CDR3 coding sequence is TGTGCCAGCAGTCGGACAGGGGGTGAAAAACTGTTTTTT.

The V and J genes are TRBV7-9 and TRBJ1-6; D not certain. The CDR3 spans 15 residues. The V gene lost 5 bases and the J gene lost 7 bases, with 15 bases spanning the gap. Looked up from germline, CDR1 is SEHNR and CDR2 is FQNEAQ (reference sequence). This CDR3 reads CASSDLTRLNSPLHF. The CDR3 DNA follows: TGTGCCAGCAGCGATCTAACTAGGCTAAATTCACCCCTCCACTTT. Full variable domain (missing parts from reference TRBV7-9 and TRBJ1-6): DTGVSQNPRHKITKRGQNVTFRCDPISEHNRLYWYRQTLGQGPEFLTYFQNEAQLEKSRLLSDRFSAERPKGSFSTLEIQRTEQGDSAMYLCASSDLTRLNSPLHFGNGTRLTVT.

This clone appeared once. V and J are TRBV30 and TRBJ1-6; no clear D. This CDR3 has 16 residues. Germline V CDR1 and CDR2: GTSNPN, SVGIG (reference sequence). Trimming shortened V by 3 bases and J by 5 bases, and 17 bases separated the two germline ends. Written as DNA, the CDR3 is TGTGCCTGGAGGTGGAGGCAGCCGATGAATAATTCACCCCTCCACTTT. Amino acid sequence: CAWRWRQPMNNSPLHF. Together with reference TRBV30 and TRBJ1-6, the CDR3 gives the full variable domain: SQTIHQWPATLVQPVGSPLSLECTVEGTSNPNLYWYRQAAGRGLQLLFYSVGIGQISSEVPQNLSASRPQDRQFILSSKKLLLSDSGFYLCAWRWRQPMNNSPLHFGNGTRLTVT.

The V and J genes are TRBV4-2 and TRBJ2-7, with TRBD2 matching 11 bases. CDR3 length: 17 amino acids. After removal of 0 bases from V and 1 base from J, the junction contained 5 bases not matched to a gene. The germline V gene has CDR1 LGHNA and CDR2 YNFKEQ. The CDR3 reads CASSQDTLAGGSYEQYF. The CDR3 DNA sequence: TGTGCCAGCAGCCAAGATACCCTAGCGGGAGGATCCTACGAGCAGTACTTC.

The CDR3 DNA follows: TGTGCCAGCAGTGTGGGGGTAGCGGGAGATACGCAGTATTTT. Protein sequence: CASSVGVAGDTQYF. V usage is TRBV2 and J usage is TRBJ2-3, with TRBD2 matching 7 bases. Germline-derived CDR1 and CDR2 are SNHLY and FYNNEI. Trimming cost V 4 bases and J 5 bases; bases outside gene matches: 6. This CDR3 is built from 14 residues.

This clone was counted once. The chain has TRBV5-4 and TRBJ2-1, with D tentatively TRBD1 (5 bases). CDR3 length: 15 residues. Germline-derived CDR1 and CDR2 are SGHNT and YYREEE (reference sequence). The V end was cut by 3 bases, the J end by 4 bases, with 14 bases between. The CDR3 DNA sequence: TGTGCCAGCAGCTCTGACAGAGAGTGGTACAATGAGCAGTTCTTC. It codes for CASSSDREWYNEQFF.

The chain employs TRBV7-2 and TRBJ2-1, with 14 bases fitting TRBD2. V gave up 5 bases and J gave up 9 bases; unmatched junction bases: 12. The CDR3 has 17 residues. Germline assignment: CDR1 SGHTA and CDR2 FQGNSA. CDR3 loop: CASSSPPGTSGGSEQFF. CDR3 nucleotide sequence: TGTGCCAGCAGCAGCCCACCTGGGACTAGCGGGGGTAGTGAGCAGTTCTTC.

The chain couples TRBV5-1 to TRBJ1-1, with TRBD1 identical over 8 bases. Trimming cost V 4 bases and J 0 bases; bases outside gene matches: 5. The CDR3 spans 15 residues. Germline V gene lookup returns CDR1 SGHRS and CDR2 YFSETQ. The CDR3: CASSLRTGMNTEAFF. CDR3 DNA: TGCGCCAGCAGCCTGCGGACAGGGATGAACACTGAAGCTTTCTTT. Full variable domain (rest looked up from reference TRBV5-1 and TRBJ1-1): KAGVTQTPRYLIKTRGQQVTLSCSPISGHRSVSWYQQTPGQGLQFLFEYFSETQRNKGNFPGRFSGRQFSNSRSEMNVSTLELGDSALYLCASSLRTGMNTEAFFGQGTRLTVV.

The rearrangement joins TRBV6-1 to TRBJ2-7, with 9 bases fitting TRBD1. Germline CDR1 and CDR2: MNHNS and SASEGT. The J segment lost 4 bases and the V segment lost 4 bases, leaving 11 bases of the junction unmatched. CDR3 length: 16 residues. CDR3 sequence (DNA): TGTGCCAGCAGTGTTGTCGGACAGGGGAAGGGGTACGAGCAGTACTTC. Translating gives CASSVVGQGKGYEQYF.